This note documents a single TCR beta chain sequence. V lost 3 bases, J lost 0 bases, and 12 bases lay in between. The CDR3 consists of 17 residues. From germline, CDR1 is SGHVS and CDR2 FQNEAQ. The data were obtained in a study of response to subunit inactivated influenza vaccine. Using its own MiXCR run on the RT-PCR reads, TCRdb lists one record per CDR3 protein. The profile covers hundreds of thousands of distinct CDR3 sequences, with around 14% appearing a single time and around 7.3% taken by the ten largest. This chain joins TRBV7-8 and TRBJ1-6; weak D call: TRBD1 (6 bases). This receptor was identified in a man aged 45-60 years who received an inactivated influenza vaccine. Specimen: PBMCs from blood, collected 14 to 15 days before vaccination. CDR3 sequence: CASSFGQWSSYNSPLHF. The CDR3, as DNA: TGTGCCAGCAGCTTCGGACAGTGGAGCTCCTATAATTCACCCCTCCACTTT.